The rows below give T cell receptor beta chains drawn from one sample of a study of blood T cell repertoires in COVID-19. The repertoire was sequenced with immunoSEQ multiplex PCR; TCRdb's copy has only in-frame clones and lacks some. The table has over 200,000 clones, approximately 88% seen once. Sequencing was carried out using peripheral blood. The receptor source for this set is a woman in her 30s with acute or convalescent COVID-19. CDR3s include the opening cysteine and the closing phenylalanine or tryptophan. Fields, in order: V gene, D gene, J gene, clone size, CDR3 protein, CDR3 DNA. A D gene is named only where the DNA matches it firmly. Some rows have no size entry. The others give once, few or many, or a class for an expanded clone.

TRBV5-5	TRBD2	TRBJ2-3	once	CASSWMGLAIADTQYF	TGTGCCAGCAGCTGGATGGGACTAGCGATAGCAGATACGCAGTATTTT
TRBV11-2	NA	TRBJ2-7	NA	CASSLGQGGFYEQYF	TGTGCCAGCAGCTTAGGTCAGGGGGGTTTTTACGAGCAGTACTTC
TRBV7-3	NA	TRBJ2-2	NA	CASSLNPGANGELFF	TGTGCCAGCAGCTTAAATCCGGGAGCGAACGGGGAGCTGTTTTTT
TRBV7-6	NA	TRBJ2-1	NA	CASSLIPTGNNEQFF	TGTGCCAGCAGCTTAATCCCCACAGGGAACAATGAGCAGTTCTTC
TRBV7-7	TRBD1	TRBJ2-7	few	CASSPAGTGTYEQYF	TGTGCCAGCAGTCCTGCCGGGACAGGCACCTACGAGCAGTACTTC
TRBV6-5	NA	TRBJ2-5	NA	CASSYSITGRETQYF	TGTGCCAGCAGTTACTCGATTACAGGGCGAGAGACCCAGTACTTC
TRBV27	TRBD1	TRBJ1-2	NA	CASSPRTGHYGYTF	TGTGCCAGCAGTCCGCGGACAGGCCACTATGGCTACACCTTC
TRBV24-1	TRBD1	TRBJ2-7	NA	CAPHARQGARGTYEQYF	TGTGCCCCCCACGCTAGACAGGGCGCCCGTGGCACCTACGAGCAGTACTTC
TRBV5-6	NA	TRBJ2-7	NA	CASSLQAREQYF	TGTGCCAGCAGCTTGCAGGCTCGCGAGCAGTACTTC
TRBV5-4	NA	TRBJ2-5	once	CASSLAGAEGTQYF	TGTGCCAGCAGCTTGGCCGGGGCGGAGGGGACCCAGTACTTC
TRBV5-4	TRBD2	TRBJ2-7	NA	CASSLPGTSGSQREQYF	TGTGCCAGCAGTCTTCCCGGGACTAGCGGGAGTCAACGCGAGCAGTACTTC
TRBV2	TRBD2	TRBJ2-1	NA	CASSEFLAEYNEQFF	TGTGCCAGCAGTGAGTTTCTAGCGGAGTACAATGAGCAGTTCTTC
TRBV2	TRBD1	TRBJ1-1	NA	CASSQQGWDTEAFF	TGTGCCAGCAGTCAACAGGGGTGGGACACTGAAGCTTTCTTT
TRBV27	NA	TRBJ1-1	NA	CASSLRGVTEAFF	TGTGCCAGCAGTCTACGGGGAGTCACTGAAGCTTTCTTT
TRBV6-2/TRBV6-3	NA	TRBJ2-3	NA	CASSQSVLVSDTQYF	TGTGCCAGCAGCCAGTCGGTCCTGGTGTCAGATACGCAGTATTTT
TRBV29-1	TRBD1	TRBJ1-4	NA	CSATGTGVLGRVFF	TGCAGCGCCACCGGGACAGGGGTCCTAGGTAGGGTGTTTTTT
TRBV24-1	NA	TRBJ2-6	NA	CATSSGYGANVLTF	TGTGCCACCAGTTCAGGGTACGGGGCCAACGTCCTGACTTTC
TRBV28	NA	TRBJ1-5	NA	CASRGGARQGPQHF	TGTGCCAGCAGAGGAGGGGCCCGTCAAGGGCCCCAGCATTTT